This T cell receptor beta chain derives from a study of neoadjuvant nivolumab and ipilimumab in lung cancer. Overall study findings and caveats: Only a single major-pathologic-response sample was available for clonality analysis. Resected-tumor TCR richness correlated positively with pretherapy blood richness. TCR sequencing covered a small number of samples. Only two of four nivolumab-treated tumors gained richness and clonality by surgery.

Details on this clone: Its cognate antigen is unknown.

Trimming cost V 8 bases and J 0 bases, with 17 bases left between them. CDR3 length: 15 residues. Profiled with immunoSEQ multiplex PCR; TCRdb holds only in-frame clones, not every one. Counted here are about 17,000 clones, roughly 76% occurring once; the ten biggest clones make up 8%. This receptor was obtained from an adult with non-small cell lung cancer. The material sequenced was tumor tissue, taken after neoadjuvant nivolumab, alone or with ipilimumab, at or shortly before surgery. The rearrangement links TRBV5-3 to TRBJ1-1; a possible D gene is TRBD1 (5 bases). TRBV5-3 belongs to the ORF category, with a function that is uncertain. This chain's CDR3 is CASSPAGGVNTEAFF. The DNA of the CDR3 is TGTGCCAGCAGCCCGGCTGGGGGGGTGAACACTGAAGCTTTCTTT.